These 32 T cell receptor beta chains were all obtained from the same sample, sequenced in a study of CD8 T cells in ankylosing spondylitis. Findings of the study overall: Seemingly characteristic of ankylosing spondylitis blood was a TCR beta motif consisting of eight highly homologous variants.

From the 5' RACE reads, TCRdb called clonotypes with MiXCR, one entry per CDR3 protein. Among around 890,000 distinct CDR3 sequences listed, about 12% were seen once. No antigens are known for them. The specimen sequenced was blood, either unsorted or a sorted T cell fraction (not recorded which). The origin of the receptors is a male donor with ankylosing spondylitis.

The chain couples TRBV10-2 to TRBJ2-7, with unresolved D. Germline lookup yields CDR1 WSHSY and CDR2 SAAADI. The V and J ends lost 0 bases and 3 bases respectively, with 9 bases between them. The CDR3 runs to 14 residues. CDR3 region: CASSESGQNYEQYF. Here the CDR3 DNA reads TGCGCCAGCAGTGAGTCAGGGCAGAACTACGAGCAGTACTTC.

This clonotype was picked up a small number of times. The V call is TRBV5-1, the J call TRBJ2-7; D is ambiguous. Germline values: CDR1 SGHRS, CDR2 YFSETQ. The V end was cut by 1 base, the J end by 5 bases, with 10 bases between. The CDR3 spans 13 residues. This CDR3 reads CASSLSEVNEQYF. CDR3 bases: TGCGCCAGCAGCTTGTCTGAGGTCAACGAGCAGTACTTC.

This clonotype has just a few counts. V and J are TRBV12-3 or TRBV12-4 and TRBJ2-1, with TRBD1 matching 9 bases. This CDR3 has 16 amino acids. After removal of 5 bases from V and 0 bases from J, the junction contained 5 bases not matched to a gene. For the CDR3, the DNA is TGTGCCAGCAGTCCACAGGGGGCGGCCTCCTACAATGAGCAGTTCTTC. It specifies CASSPQGAASYNEQFF.

The table lists this clonotype with a few counts. The J gene is TRBJ1-1, the V gene TRBV4-2, with D possibly TRBD1 on 5 matching bases. V lost 4 bases and J lost 1, with 13 bases in between. The V gene's germline CDR1 is LGHNA and CDR2 YNFKEQ. The length of the CDR3 is 15 residues. CDR3 nucleotide sequence: TGTGCCAGCAGCCTATGGCCCGGACAGAACACTGAAGCTTTCTTT. Protein sequence: CASSLWPGQNTEAFF.

This clonotype was seen more than once but under ten times. The chain combines TRBV5-1 with TRBJ2-7, with D tentatively TRBD1 (6 bases). Per germline, CDR1 SGHRS and CDR2 YFSETQ. V was clipped by 2 bases and J by 6 bases, with 15 bases between them. The CDR3 is made up of 14 amino acids. CDR3 amino acids: CASSLGGLNLEQYF. The CDR3 DNA reads as TGCGCCAGCAGCTTAGGGGGATTGAACCTCGAGCAGTACTTC.

This clonotype was picked up many times. J is TRBJ1-2 and V is TRBV7-2; D might be TRBD1 (5 bases). The germline V gene encodes CDR1 SGHTA and CDR2 FQGNSA. The CDR3 loop spans 14 amino acids. The V and J ends lost 5 bases and 7 bases respectively, with 17 bases between them. The CDR3 here is CASSPDGTVPGYTF. The CDR3 DNA reads as TGTGCCAGCAGCCCTGACGGGACGGTACCTGGCTACACCTTC. Looking up the rest from reference TRBV7-2 and TRBJ1-2 gives the full variable domain: GAGVSQSPSNKVTEKGKDVELRCDPISGHTALYWYRQSLGQGLEFLIYFQGNSAPDKSGLPSDRFSAERTGGSVSTLTIQRTQQEDSAVYLCASSPDGTVPGYTFGSGTRLTVV.

This clonotype has ten or more counts. The chain links TRBV5-1 to TRBJ1-2; TRBD1 might be the D (5 bases). The germline gives CDR1 SGHRS, CDR2 YFSETQ. V lost 7 bases and J lost 3, with 10 bases in between. The CDR3 totals 12 residues. The CDR3 spells CASRAGDYGYTF. The CDR3 nucleotides read TGCGCCAGCCGGGCGGGGGACTATGGCTACACCTTC.

This clonotype has just a few counts. V usage is TRBV12-3 or TRBV12-4 and J usage is TRBJ1-3; unclear D gene. V was shortened by 2 bases and J by 6 bases, with 2 bases between the two germline ends. This CDR3 has 11 residues. As DNA, the CDR3 is TGTGCCAGCAGTTTAATAAACACCATATATTTT. Translation gives CASSLINTIYF.

Only a few counts were recorded for this clonotype. V is TRBV12-3 or TRBV12-4 and J is TRBJ2-6, with D uncertain. The V gene lost 1 base and the J gene lost 4 bases, with 11 bases spanning the gap. This CDR3 is 16 amino acids long. The CDR3 DNA reads TGTGCCAGCAGTTTAGGACCCAGGTCAGGGGCCAACGTCCTGACTTTC. Protein sequence: CASSLGPRSGANVLTF.

The chain is built from TRBV9 and TRBJ2-4; D gene ambiguous. Germline lookup yields CDR1 SGDLS and CDR2 YYNGEE. The length of the CDR3 is 14 residues. Trimming took 6 bases from V and 0 from J, leaving 10 bases between them. The CDR3 loop is CASTPSGAKNIQYF. CDR3 in DNA: TGTGCCAGCACTCCTTCAGGAGCCAAAAACATTCAGTACTTC.

V and J are TRBV20-1 and TRBJ1-6, with D possibly TRBD1 on 6 matching bases. The V and J ends lost 6 bases and 6 bases respectively, with 18 bases between them. The CDR3 sequence is 15 residues long. Germline lookup yields CDR1 DFQATT and CDR2 SNEGSKA (reference sequence). In nucleotides, the CDR3 is TGCAGTGCCCAGTCGGGGGGGCACGGTAATTCACCCCTCCACTTT. Translating it yields CSAQSGGHGNSPLHF.

The chain joins TRBV20-1 to TRBJ2-2; 7 nucleotides agree with TRBD1. CDR1 DFQATT and CDR2 SNEGSKA come from the germline V gene (reference sequence). V shed 5 bases and J 6 bases; nucleotides not matched to a gene: 6. This CDR3 region has 13 residues. The CDR3 reads CSAHRGSSGELFF. CDR3 bases: TGCAGTGCTCACAGGGGTAGTTCCGGGGAGCTGTTTTTT.

The gene calls are TRBV6-6 and TRBJ1-4; D gene unclear. The CDR3 totals 13 residues. V dropped 6 bases and J dropped 4 bases, with 9 bases sitting between them. The germline CDR1 and CDR2 sequences are MNHNY and SVGAGI (reference sequence). The CDR3 sequence is CASSRDGNEKLFF. The CDR3 region has the DNA TGTGCCAGCAGCCGAGACGGTAATGAAAAACTGTTTTTT.

This clonotype was observed many times. The chain couples TRBV20-1 to TRBJ2-7; D unresolved. Germline CDR1 is DFQATT and CDR2 is SNEGSKA (reference sequence). CDR3 length equals 12 residues. Trimming removed 4 bases at V and 5 bases at J, with 12 bases between. CDR3 amino acids: CSATLSQDEQYF. As DNA, the CDR3 is TGCAGTGCTACACTGTCGCAGGACGAGCAGTACTTC.

J is TRBJ2-1 and V is TRBV28; D remains ambiguous. Germline lookup yields CDR1 MDHEN and CDR2 SYDVKM. The CDR3 is made up of 12 amino acids. V dropped 7 bases and J dropped 9 bases, with 13 bases sitting between them. This CDR3 is CASNRMIGEQFF. As DNA, the CDR3 is TGTGCCAGCAATCGGATGATCGGTGAGCAGTTCTTC. The full variable domain, in which reference TRBV28 and TRBJ2-1 provide the parts outside the CDR3, is DVKVTQSSRYLVKRTGEKVFLECVQDMDHENMFWYRQDPGLGLRLIYFSYDVKMKEKGDIPEGYSVSREKKERFSLILESASTNQTSMYLCASNRMIGEQFFGPGTRLTVL.

In this sample, this clonotype turned up many times. This chain joins TRBV7-2 and TRBJ2-5, with D possibly TRBD2 on 6 matching bases. The V gene's germline CDR1 is SGHTA and CDR2 FQGNSA. With 1 base removed from V and 3 bases from J, the gap between germline ends came to 9 bases. The CDR3 has 14 residues. In nucleotides, the CDR3 is TGTGCCAGCAGCTTAGTTCTAGCGAAAGAGACCCAGTACTTC. Amino acids: CASSLVLAKETQYF. Looking up the rest from reference TRBV7-2 and TRBJ2-5 gives the full variable domain: GAGVSQSPSNKVTEKGKDVELRCDPISGHTALYWYRQSLGQGLEFLIYFQGNSAPDKSGLPSDRFSAERTGGSVSTLTIQRTQQEDSAVYLCASSLVLAKETQYFGPGTRLLVL.

There are a few counts of this clonotype. Germline is not matched at one junction end, which may reflect a read error. The rearrangement links TRBV7-7 to TRBJ2-7; 7 bases match TRBD1. The CDR3 runs to 15 residues. Germline lookup yields CDR1 SSHAT and CDR2 FNYEAQ (reference sequence). CDR3 sequence reads: CASSFEQGSSYEQYF. CDR3 sequence (DNA): TGTGCTAGCAGCTTCGAACAGGGGAGCTCCTACGAGCAGTACTTC.

V is TRBV6-5 and J is TRBJ2-2, with a tentative D call TRBD1 (6 bases). Germline CDR1 is MNHEY and CDR2 is SVGAGI. The CDR3 has 15 residues. Trimming removed 0 bases from V and 5 bases from J, with 10 bases in between. CDR3 DNA: TGTGCCAGCAGTTACTCACGGCAGGGGACCGGGGAGCTGTTTTTT. This sequence encodes CASSYSRQGTGELFF.

Only a few counts were recorded for this clonotype. The chain links TRBV6-5 to TRBJ2-1; D gene unclear. The CDR3 has 16 residues. Germline V gives CDR1 MNHEY, CDR2 SVGAGI. Trimming shortened V by 3 bases and J by 0 bases, and 12 bases separated the two germline ends. In DNA, the CDR3 is TGTGCCAGCAGTTATTTCGCCACGTCCTCCTACAATGAGCAGTTCTTC. It translates to CASSYFATSSYNEQFF.

J is TRBJ2-3 and V is TRBV10-3; 9 positions match TRBD2. V shed 3 bases, J shed 4 bases, and the junction held 8 bases outside the gene matches. Germline V gene sequence: CDR1 ENHRY, CDR2 SYGVKD. The CDR3 is made up of 16 amino acids. The CDR3 DNA follows: TGTGCCATCAGTGAAAGTAGCGGGAGAAGTCCAGATACGCAGTATTTT. Translated, it gives CAISESSGRSPDTQYF.

This clonotype occurred a few times. The J gene is TRBJ1-4, the V gene TRBV6-5; a possible D gene is TRBD1 (5 bases). Germline-derived CDR1 and CDR2 are MNHEY and SVGAGI. The CDR3 covers 16 residues. Trimming removed 4 bases at V and 0 bases at J, with 12 bases between. CDR3 sequence: CASSFRQTPTNEKLFF. The CDR3 DNA reads TGTGCCAGCAGTTTTCGACAGACGCCAACTAATGAAAAACTGTTTTTT.

This CDR3 is CASSQRDRGVQETQYF. CDR3 DNA sequence: TGTGCCAGCAGCCAAAGGGACAGGGGGGTACAAGAGACCCAGTACTTC. The V gene is TRBV4-2, the J gene TRBJ2-5; 11 bases map to TRBD1. Germline CDR1 LGHNA, CDR2 YNFKEQ. J was trimmed by 2 bases and V by 2 bases; bases with no gene match: 4. The CDR3 loop spans 16 amino acids.

The V gene is TRBV5-1, the J gene TRBJ1-5; unclear D gene. There are 14 residues in the CDR3. Germline-derived CDR1 and CDR2 are SGHRS and YFSETQ. V gave up 4 bases and J gave up 4 bases, with 12 bases separating them. The CDR3 DNA reads as TGCGCCAGCAGCGCGGTGGGGTTGAATCAGCCCCAGCATTTT. It is translated as CASSAVGLNQPQHF.

This clonotype appeared many times. The gene calls are TRBV20-1 and TRBJ1-2; 9 bases match TRBD1. Germline lookup yields CDR1 DFQATT and CDR2 SNEGSKA (reference sequence). CDR3 length: 12 residues. V lost 6 bases and J lost 4; bases outside the gene matches: 3. CDR3: CSAGTGSYGYTF. The DNA of the CDR3 is TGCAGTGCCGGGACAGGGAGCTATGGCTACACCTTC.

In this sample, this clonotype turned up many times. V is TRBV29-1 and J is TRBJ2-5; 8 positions match TRBD2. V was clipped by 6 bases and J by 1 base; unmatched bases: 4. The CDR3 spans 13 residues. Germline values: CDR1 SQVTM, CDR2 ANQGSEA. Written as DNA, the CDR3 is TGCAGCGTGGCCGGGACTAGCCAAGAGACCCAGTACTTC. Encoded protein: CSVAGTSQETQYF.

At least ten counts were recorded for this clonotype. The gene calls are TRBV29-1 and TRBJ2-3; no definite D call. Germline V gives CDR1 SQVTM, CDR2 ANQGSEA. Trimming stripped 7 bases from V and 2 bases from J, with 7 bases between. The CDR3 spans 11 residues. In DNA form, the CDR3 reads TGCAGCGCGGCCCCCACAGATACGCAGTATTTT. Its translation: CSAAPTDTQYF.

In DNA, the CDR3 is TGTGCCAGCAGTGCTTCGGACGGCGAGTTCTATGGCTACACCTTC. It encodes CASSASDGEFYGYTF. The genes are TRBV25-1 and TRBJ1-2; no clear D gene. Per germline, CDR1 MGHDK and CDR2 SYGVNS. The CDR3 has 15 residues. V lost 4 bases to trimming and J lost 4 bases, with 16 bases between them.

V is TRBV20-1 and J is TRBJ2-6; no clear D. The CDR3 has 15 amino acids. Trimming removed 6 bases at V and 2 bases at J, with 14 bases between. Germline CDR1 is DFQATT and CDR2 is SNEGSKA (reference sequence). The CDR3, as DNA: TGCAGTGCGAGCTCTCTAGGTACTGGGGCCAACGTCCTGACTTTC. Translation: CSASSLGTGANVLTF.

The chain recombines TRBV27 with TRBJ1-1; D is unresolved. Germline assignment: CDR1 MNHEY and CDR2 SMNVEV (reference sequence). The V and J ends lost 6 bases and 2 bases respectively, with 13 bases between them. The CDR3 has 14 residues. The CDR3 coding sequence is TGTGCCAGCAGCCCCAGCAGGATAAACACTGAAGCTTTCTTT. Protein product: CASSPSRINTEAFF.

This chain links TRBV6-5 with TRBJ1-4; a possible D gene is TRBD1 (6 bases). In germline, CDR1 is MNHEY, CDR2 SVGAGI. Trimming removed 1 base at V and 7 bases at J, with 13 bases between. This CDR3 spans 15 amino acids. Here the CDR3 reads CASSYLGALGEKLFF. For the CDR3, the DNA is TGTGCCAGCAGTTACTTGGGGGCGCTGGGTGAAAAACTGTTTTTT.

This clonotype was detected a few times. J is TRBJ1-1 and V is TRBV9; the D is unclear. Germline loops: CDR1 SGDLS, CDR2 YYNGEE. The CDR3 runs to 14 residues. The V and J ends lost 0 bases and 0 bases respectively, with 6 bases between them. CDR3: CASSVGGVNTEAFF. CDR3 nucleotide sequence: TGTGCCAGCAGCGTAGGGGGAGTGAACACTGAAGCTTTCTTT. The full variable domain, rest sourced from reference TRBV9 and TRBJ1-1, is DSGVTQTPKHLITATGQRVTLRCSPRSGDLSVYWYQQSLDQGLQFLIQYYNGEERAKGNILERFSAQQFPDLHSELNLSSLELGDSALYFCASSVGGVNTEAFFGQGTRLTVV.

The chain is built from TRBV20-1 and TRBJ2-5; TRBD2 matches at 8 bases. The germline gives CDR1 DFQATT, CDR2 SNEGSKA (reference sequence). Unmatched junction bases numbered 9, after V lost 6 bases and J lost 0 bases. The CDR3 is 15 amino acids. The CDR3 DNA reads as TGCAGTGCCCCCCGGGGGGGTTCCTACCAAGAGACCCAGTACTTC. Translating it yields CSAPRGGSYQETQYF.